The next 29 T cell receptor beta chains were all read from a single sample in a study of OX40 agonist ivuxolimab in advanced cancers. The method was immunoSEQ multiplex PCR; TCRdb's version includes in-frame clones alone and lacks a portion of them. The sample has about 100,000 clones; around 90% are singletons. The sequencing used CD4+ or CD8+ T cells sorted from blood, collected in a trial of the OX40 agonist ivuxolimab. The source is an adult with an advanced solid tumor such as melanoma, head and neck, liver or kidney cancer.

This CDR3 is CASSEVFQVVYEQYF. The CDR3 DNA reads TGTGCCAGCAGTGAAGTGTTTCAGGTGGTCTACGAGCAGTACTTC. The V gene is TRBV6-1, the J gene TRBJ2-7; D gene unclear. Trimming left V 1 base short and J 3 bases short, with 13 bases between. This CDR3 has 15 amino acids. Germline CDR1 reads MNHNS; CDR2 reads SASEGT.

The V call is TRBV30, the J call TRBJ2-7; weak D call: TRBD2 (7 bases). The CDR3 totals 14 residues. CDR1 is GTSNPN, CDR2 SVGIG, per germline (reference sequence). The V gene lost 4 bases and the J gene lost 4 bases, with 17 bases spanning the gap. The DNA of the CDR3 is TGTGCCTGGACTCCCCCGGGGGGCAGGTACGAGCAGTACTTC. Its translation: CAWTPPGGRYEQYF. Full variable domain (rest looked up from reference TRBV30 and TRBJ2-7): SQTIHQWPATLVQPVGSPLSLECTVEGTSNPNLYWYRQAAGRGLQLLFYSVGIGQISSEVPQNLSASRPQDRQFILSSKKLLLSDSGFYLCAWTPPGGRYEQYFGPGTRLTVT.

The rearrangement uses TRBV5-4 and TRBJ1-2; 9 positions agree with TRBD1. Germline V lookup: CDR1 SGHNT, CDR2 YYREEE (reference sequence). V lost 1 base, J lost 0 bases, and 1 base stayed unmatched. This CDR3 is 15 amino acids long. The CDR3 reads CASSLRDRANYGYTF. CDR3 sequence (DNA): TGTGCCAGCAGCTTGAGGGACAGGGCTAACTATGGCTACACCTTC.

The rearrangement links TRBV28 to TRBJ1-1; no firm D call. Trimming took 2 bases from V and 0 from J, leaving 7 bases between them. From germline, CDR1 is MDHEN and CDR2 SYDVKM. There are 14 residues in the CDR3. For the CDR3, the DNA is TGTGCCAGCAGTTTAGACTCCATGAACACTGAAGCTTTCTTT. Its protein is CASSLDSMNTEAFF.

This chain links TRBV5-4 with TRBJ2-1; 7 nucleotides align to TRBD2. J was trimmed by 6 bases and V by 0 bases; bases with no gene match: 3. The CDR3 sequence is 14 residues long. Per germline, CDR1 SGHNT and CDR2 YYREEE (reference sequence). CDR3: CASSLGGLVNEQFF. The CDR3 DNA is TGTGCCAGCAGCTTGGGAGGACTAGTCAATGAGCAGTTCTTC.

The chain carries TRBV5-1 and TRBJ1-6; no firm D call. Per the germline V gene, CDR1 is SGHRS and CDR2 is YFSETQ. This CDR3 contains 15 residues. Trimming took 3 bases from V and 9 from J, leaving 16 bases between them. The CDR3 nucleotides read TGCGCCAGCAGCTCTCAGACTGACTTTATTTCACCCCTCCACTTT. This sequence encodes CASSSQTDFISPLHF.

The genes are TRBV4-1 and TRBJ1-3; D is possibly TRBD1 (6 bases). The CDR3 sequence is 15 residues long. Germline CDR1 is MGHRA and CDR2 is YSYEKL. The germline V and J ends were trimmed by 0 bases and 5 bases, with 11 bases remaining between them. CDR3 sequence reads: CASSQEGGGRNTIYF. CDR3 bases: TGCGCCAGCAGCCAAGAGGGGGGCGGCAGAAACACCATATATTTT.

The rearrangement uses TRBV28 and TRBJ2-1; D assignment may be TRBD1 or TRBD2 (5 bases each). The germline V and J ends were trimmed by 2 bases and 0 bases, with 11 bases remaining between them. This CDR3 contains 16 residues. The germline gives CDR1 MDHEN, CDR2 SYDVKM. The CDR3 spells CASSLEGPSSYNEQFF. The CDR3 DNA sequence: TGTGCCAGCAGTTTAGAGGGGCCGAGCTCCTACAATGAGCAGTTCTTC.

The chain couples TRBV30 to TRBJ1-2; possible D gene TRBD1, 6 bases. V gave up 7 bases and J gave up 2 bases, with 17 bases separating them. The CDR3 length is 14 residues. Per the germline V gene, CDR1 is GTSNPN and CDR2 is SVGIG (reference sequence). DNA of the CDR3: TGTGCCTCCCTTAGTGGGGGCGAGAACTATGGCTACACCTTC. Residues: CASLSGGENYGYTF.

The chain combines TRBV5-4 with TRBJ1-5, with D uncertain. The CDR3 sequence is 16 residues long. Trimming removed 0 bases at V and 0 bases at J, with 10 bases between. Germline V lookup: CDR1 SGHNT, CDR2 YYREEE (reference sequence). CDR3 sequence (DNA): TGTGCCAGCAGCTTGGGAGGTCCCTTTAGCAATCAGCCCCAGCATTTT. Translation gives CASSLGGPFSNQPQHF.

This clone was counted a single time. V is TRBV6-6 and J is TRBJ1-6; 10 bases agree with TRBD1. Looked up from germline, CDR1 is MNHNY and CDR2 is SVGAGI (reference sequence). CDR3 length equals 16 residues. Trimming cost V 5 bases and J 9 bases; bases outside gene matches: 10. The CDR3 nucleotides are TGTGCCAGCAGTCCTCCGGACAGGGGGTTAAGTTCACCCCTCCACTTT. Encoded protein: CASSPPDRGLSSPLHF.

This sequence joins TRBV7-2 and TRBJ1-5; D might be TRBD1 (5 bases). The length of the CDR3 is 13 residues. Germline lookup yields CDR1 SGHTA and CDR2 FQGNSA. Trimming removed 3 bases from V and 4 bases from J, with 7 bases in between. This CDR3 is CASSFQGNQPQHF. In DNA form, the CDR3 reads TGTGCCAGCAGCTTTCAGGGTAATCAGCCCCAGCATTTT.

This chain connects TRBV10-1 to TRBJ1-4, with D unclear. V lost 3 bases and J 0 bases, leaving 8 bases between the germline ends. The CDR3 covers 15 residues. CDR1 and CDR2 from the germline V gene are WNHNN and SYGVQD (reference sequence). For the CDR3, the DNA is TGCGCCAGCAGTGACGGCACCTCAACTAATGAAAAACTGTTTTTT. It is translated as CASSDGTSTNEKLFF.

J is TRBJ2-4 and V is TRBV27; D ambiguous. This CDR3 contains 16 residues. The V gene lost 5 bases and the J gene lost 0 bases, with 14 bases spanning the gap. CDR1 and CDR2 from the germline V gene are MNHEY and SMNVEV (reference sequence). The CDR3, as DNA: TGTGCCAGCAGTGCTTCATCCCAACTAGCCAAAAACATTCAGTACTTC. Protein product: CASSASSQLAKNIQYF.

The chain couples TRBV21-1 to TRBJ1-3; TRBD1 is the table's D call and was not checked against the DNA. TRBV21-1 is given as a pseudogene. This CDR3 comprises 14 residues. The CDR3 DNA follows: TGTGCCAGCAGCGAACAGGGTTGCGGAAACACCATATATTTT. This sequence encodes CASSEQGCGNTIYF.

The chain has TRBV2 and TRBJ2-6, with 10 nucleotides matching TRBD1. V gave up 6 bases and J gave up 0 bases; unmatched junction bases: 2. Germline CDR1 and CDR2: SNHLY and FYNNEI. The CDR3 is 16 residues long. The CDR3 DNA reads TGTGCCAGCAGGAGGACAGGGGGCTCTGGGGCCAACGTCCTGACTTTC. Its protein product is CASRRTGGSGANVLTF.

CDR3 DNA: TGTGCCAGCAGCCCGACAGGGTTCGGCACCGGGGAGCTGTTTTTT. Translated: CASSPTGFGTGELFF. The rearrangement joins TRBV6-6 to TRBJ2-2; TRBD1 aligns across 7 bases. CDR1 is MNHNY and CDR2 is SVGAGI in the germline V gene (reference sequence). The CDR3 consists of 15 residues. Unmatched junction bases numbered 8, after V lost 6 bases and J lost 4 bases.

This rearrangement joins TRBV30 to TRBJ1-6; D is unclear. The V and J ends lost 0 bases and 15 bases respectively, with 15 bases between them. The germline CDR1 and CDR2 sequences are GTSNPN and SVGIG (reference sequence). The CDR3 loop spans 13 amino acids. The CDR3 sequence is CAWSVLGLKILHF. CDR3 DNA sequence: TGTGCCTGGAGTGTACTGGGTCTTAAGATCCTCCACTTT.

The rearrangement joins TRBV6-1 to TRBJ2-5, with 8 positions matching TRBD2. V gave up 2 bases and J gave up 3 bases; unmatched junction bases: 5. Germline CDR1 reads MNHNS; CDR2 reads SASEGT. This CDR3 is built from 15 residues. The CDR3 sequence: CASSETGTRKETQYF. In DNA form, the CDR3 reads TGTGCCAGCAGTGAAACGGGGACTAGAAAAGAGACCCAGTACTTC.

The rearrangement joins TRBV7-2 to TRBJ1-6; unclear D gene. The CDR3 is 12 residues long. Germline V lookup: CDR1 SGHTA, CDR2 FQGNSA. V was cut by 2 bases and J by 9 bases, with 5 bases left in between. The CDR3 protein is CASSLNASPLHF. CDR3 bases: TGTGCCAGCAGCTTAAACGCTTCACCCCTCCACTTT. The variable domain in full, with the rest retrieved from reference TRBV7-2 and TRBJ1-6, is GAGVSQSPSNKVTEKGKDVELRCDPISGHTALYWYRQSLGQGLEFLIYFQGNSAPDKSGLPSDRFSAERTGGSVSTLTIQRTQQEDSAVYLCASSLNASPLHFGNGTRLTVT.

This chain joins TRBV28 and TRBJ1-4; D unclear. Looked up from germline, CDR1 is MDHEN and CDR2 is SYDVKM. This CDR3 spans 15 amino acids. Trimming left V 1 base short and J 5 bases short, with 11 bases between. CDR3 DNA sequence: TGTGCCAGCAGTTTATCGAGGGCCTTCAATGAAAAACTGTTTTTT. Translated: CASSLSRAFNEKLFF.

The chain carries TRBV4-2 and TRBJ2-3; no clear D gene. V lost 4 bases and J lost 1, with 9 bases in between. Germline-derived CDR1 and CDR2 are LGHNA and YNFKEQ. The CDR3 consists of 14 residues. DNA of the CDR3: TGTGCCAGCAGCCCCTTGACCGGCACAGATACGCAGTATTTT. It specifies CASSPLTGTDTQYF.

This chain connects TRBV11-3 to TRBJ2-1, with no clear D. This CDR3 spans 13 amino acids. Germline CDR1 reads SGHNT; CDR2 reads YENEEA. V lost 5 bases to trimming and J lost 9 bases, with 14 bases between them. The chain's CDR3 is CASSLPGKGEQFF. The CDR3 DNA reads TGTGCCAGCAGCCTCCCCGGCAAGGGTGAGCAGTTCTTC.

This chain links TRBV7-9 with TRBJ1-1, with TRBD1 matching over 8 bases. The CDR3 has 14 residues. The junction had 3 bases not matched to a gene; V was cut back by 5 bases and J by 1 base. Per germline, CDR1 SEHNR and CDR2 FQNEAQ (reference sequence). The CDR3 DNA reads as TGTGCCAGCAGCCGTGGGACAGGGAACACTGAAGCTTTCTTT. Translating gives CASSRGTGNTEAFF.

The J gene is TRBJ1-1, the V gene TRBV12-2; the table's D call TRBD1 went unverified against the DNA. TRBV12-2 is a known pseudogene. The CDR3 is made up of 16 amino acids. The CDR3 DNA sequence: TGTGCAAGTCGCTCCCCCCCAGGGACACCGAACACTGAAGCTTTCTTT. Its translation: CASRSPPGTPNTEAFF.

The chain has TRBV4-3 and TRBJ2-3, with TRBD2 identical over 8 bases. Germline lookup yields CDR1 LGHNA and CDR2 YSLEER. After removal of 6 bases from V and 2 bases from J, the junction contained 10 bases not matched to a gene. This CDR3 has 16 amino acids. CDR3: CASRARAAGDTDTQYF. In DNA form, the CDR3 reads TGCGCCAGCAGGGCAAGAGCAGCGGGGGACACAGATACGCAGTATTTT.

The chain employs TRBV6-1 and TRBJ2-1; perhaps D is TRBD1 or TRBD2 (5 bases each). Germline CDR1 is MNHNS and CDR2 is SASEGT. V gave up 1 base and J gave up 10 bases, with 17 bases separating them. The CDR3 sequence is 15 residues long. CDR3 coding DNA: TGTGCCAGCAGTGAAGAAAACGGGGACGGCTTAGAGCAGTTCTTC. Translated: CASSEENGDGLEQFF.

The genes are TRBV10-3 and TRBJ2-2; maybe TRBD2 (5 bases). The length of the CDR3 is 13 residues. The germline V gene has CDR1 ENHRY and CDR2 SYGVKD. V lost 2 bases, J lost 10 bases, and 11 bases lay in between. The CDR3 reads CAISELGVEELFF. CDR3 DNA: TGTGCCATCAGTGAGCTCGGGGTAGAGGAGCTGTTTTTT.

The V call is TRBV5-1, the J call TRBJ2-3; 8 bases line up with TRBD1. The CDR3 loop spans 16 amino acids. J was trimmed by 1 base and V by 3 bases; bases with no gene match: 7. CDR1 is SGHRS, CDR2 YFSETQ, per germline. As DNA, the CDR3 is TGCGCCAGCAGCTCCAACGACAGGGGAGGCACAGATACGCAGTATTTT. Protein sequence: CASSSNDRGGTDTQYF.